These 17 T cell receptor beta chains share one sample of origin, sequenced in a study of T-cell memory formation after mild COVID-19. TCRdb redid the calling of the 5' RACE reads with MiXCR, one entry per CDR3 protein. The sample has around 370,000 distinct CDR3 sequences; under 25% are singletons. The sequencing sample was made of PBMCs or a T cell subset sorted from them (not recorded which). These receptors originate from an adult woman who had mild COVID-19 (a few samples of this study predate the infection). Cell type and time point are not known.

This clonotype was found a few times. The chain has TRBV10-2 and TRBJ2-3, with 10 bases aligning to TRBD1. V was clipped by 2 bases and J by 4 bases; unmatched bases: 6. The CDR3 totals 16 residues. CDR1 WSHSY and CDR2 SAAADI come from the germline V gene. CDR3 in amino acids: CASSEGQGVGADTQYF. CDR3 nucleotides: TGCGCCAGCAGTGAGGGACAGGGGGTAGGCGCAGATACGCAGTATTTT.

This clonotype occurred a few times. The chain joins TRBV6-5 to TRBJ2-6; D not certain. V was pared by 2 bases and J by 0 bases, with 5 bases between. Germline assignment: CDR1 MNHEY and CDR2 SVGAGI. CDR3 length: 15 amino acids. DNA of the CDR3: TGTGCCAGCAGTTACATTAGCTCTGGGGCCAACGTCCTGACTTTC. Translated, it gives CASSYISSGANVLTF.

This clonotype was seen a few times. The chain links TRBV20-1 to TRBJ2-1; a possible D gene is TRBD2 (5 bases). The CDR3 has 15 residues. V shed 0 bases and J shed 3 bases, with 12 bases lying between them. CDR1 and CDR2 (germline): DFQATT, SNEGSKA (reference sequence). CDR3 in DNA: TGCAGTGCTAGAGATACGGACTGGAACTACAATGAGCAGTTCTTC. Amino acids: CSARDTDWNYNEQFF.

V gene TRBV7-9 combines with J gene TRBJ2-3, with D perhaps TRBD1 or TRBD2 (6 bases each). This CDR3 has 16 amino acids. In germline, CDR1 is SEHNR, CDR2 FQNEAQ (reference sequence). With 4 bases removed from V and 3 bases from J, the gap between germline ends came to 17 bases. CDR3 amino acids: CASSSTTGTGTDTQYF. The CDR3 DNA sequence: TGTGCCAGCAGCTCCACCACAGGGACTGGAACAGATACGCAGTATTTT.

A few counts support this clonotype. The genes are TRBV7-9 and TRBJ2-3; 10 nucleotides align to TRBD2. After removal of 6 bases from V and 0 bases from J, the junction contained 12 bases not matched to a gene. Germline CDR1 SEHNR, CDR2 FQNEAQ (reference sequence). The CDR3 totals 18 residues. This CDR3 reads CASSYPLAGSRSTDTQYF. Here the CDR3 DNA reads TGTGCCAGCAGTTACCCACTAGCGGGAAGTCGTAGCACAGATACGCAGTATTTT.

This clonotype was recorded a few times. This chain joins TRBV5-1 and TRBJ2-7; D is ambiguous. Trimming left V 0 bases short and J 5 bases short, with 15 bases between. Germline V CDR1 and CDR2: SGHRS, YFSETQ. The CDR3 has 15 amino acids. CDR3 protein: CASSLATSFTDEQYF. CDR3 DNA: TGCGCCAGCAGCTTGGCAACAAGCTTTACCGACGAGCAGTACTTC.

The chain uses TRBV11-3 and TRBJ2-1; D assignment may be TRBD1 or TRBD2 (5 bases each). This CDR3 comprises 15 residues. V was trimmed by 5 bases and J by 9 bases, leaving 20 bases between them. In germline, CDR1 is SGHNT, CDR2 YENEEA. CDR3 DNA sequence: TGTGCCAGCAGCGTTGGGGGACGGGGTTTGATTGAGCAGTTCTTC. Translation gives CASSVGGRGLIEQFF. Complete variable domain (other parts from reference TRBV11-3 and TRBJ2-1): EAGVVQSPRYKIIEKKQPVAFWCNPISGHNTLYWYLQNLGQGPELLIRYENEEAVDDSQLPKDRFSAERLKGVDSTLKIQPAELGDSAVYLCASSVGGRGLIEQFFGPGTRLTVL.

This chain connects TRBV7-9 to TRBJ2-3; 10 positions match TRBD2. CDR3 length: 15 amino acids. V was clipped by 3 bases and J by 3 bases; unmatched bases: 3. In germline, CDR1 is SEHNR, CDR2 FQNEAQ (reference sequence). Written as DNA, the CDR3 is TGTGCCAGCAGCTTTAGCGGGGGGTGGACAGATACGCAGTATTTT. Translated: CASSFSGGWTDTQYF.

This clonotype was counted between two and nine times. The chain's CDR3 is CSASTSASSYNEQFF. The CDR3 DNA reads as TGCAGTGCTAGCACTAGCGCGAGCTCCTACAATGAGCAGTTCTTC. V usage is TRBV20-1 and J usage is TRBJ2-1; 7 bases are shared with TRBD2. The ends lost 3 bases at V and 0 bases at J; junction bases unmatched: 5. Germline CDR1 is DFQATT and CDR2 is SNEGSKA (reference sequence). This CDR3 is 15 amino acids long.

Ten or more counts support this clonotype. The chain employs TRBV7-8 and TRBJ2-7; 7 bases match TRBD1. With V trimmed by 1 base and J by 0 bases, 3 bases remained unmatched. The CDR3 has 15 residues. Germline lookup yields CDR1 SGHVS and CDR2 FQNEAQ. The CDR3 nucleotides read TGTGCCAGCAGCTTAGGGGGGACAGCCTCCTACGAGCAGTACTTC. This sequence encodes CASSLGGTASYEQYF.

On this clonotype: One end of the junction fails to match germline, which may point to a read error. The rearrangement uses TRBV12-3 or TRBV12-4 and TRBJ2-3; possibly TRBD1 or TRBD2 for D (5 bases each). There are 15 residues in the CDR3. The CDR3 here is CVSSLGATSTDTQYF. The DNA for the CDR3 is TGTGTCAGCAGCCTCGGGGCCACAAGCACAGATACGCAGTATTTT.

J is TRBJ2-3 and V is TRBV30; no clear D gene. The CDR3 has 13 amino acids. Germline V gene data show CDR1 as GTSNPN and CDR2 as SVGIG (reference sequence). V was trimmed by 2 bases and J by 6 bases, leaving 12 bases between them. This CDR3 is CAWSPSVGDTQYF. CDR3 bases: TGTGCCTGGAGTCCCTCTGTAGGGGATACGCAGTATTTT.

The chain's CDR3 is CASSQEPVVNTEAFF. DNA of the CDR3: TGCGCCAGCAGCCAAGAGCCAGTAGTGAACACTGAAGCTTTCTTT. The chain carries TRBV4-1 and TRBJ1-1; D not resolved. Germline V gene data show CDR1 as MGHRA and CDR2 as YSYEKL. Trimming pared 0 bases from V and 0 bases from J, leaving 8 bases between. CDR3 length: 15 amino acids.

This clonotype was detected a few times. The CDR3 reads CATSEARGTGGLYEQYF. The CDR3 nucleotides read TGTGCCACCAGTGAGGCGCGAGGGACAGGGGGCCTGTACGAGCAGTACTTC. The V gene is TRBV24-1, the J gene TRBJ2-7; 12 bases are shared with TRBD1. Trimming at V came to 4 bases and at J to 4 bases, leaving 10 bases not matched to a gene. The CDR3 extends over 17 amino acids. In germline, CDR1 is KGHDR, CDR2 SFDVKD.

The chain joins TRBV12-3 or TRBV12-4 to TRBJ2-3; no clear D. Trimming removed 6 bases from V and 6 bases from J, with 7 bases in between. CDR3 length equals 11 residues. The CDR3 sequence is CASRGVDTQYF. CDR3 nucleotides: TGTGCCAGCAGGGGCGTTGATACGCAGTATTTT.

V gene TRBV14 combines with J gene TRBJ2-7; no clear D. Trimming removed 1 base from V and 3 bases from J, with 16 bases in between. This CDR3 has 16 residues. Germline CDR1 reads SGHDN; CDR2 reads FVKESK. Here the CDR3 reads CASSQGSRVLFYEQYF. In DNA, the CDR3 is TGTGCCAGCAGCCAAGGGAGTAGGGTTCTGTTCTACGAGCAGTACTTC.

This clonotype was counted only a few times. V gene TRBV2 combines with J gene TRBJ2-7, with D possibly being TRBD2 (5 bases). The V and J ends lost 5 bases and 4 bases respectively, with 15 bases between them. CDR1 SNHLY and CDR2 FYNNEI come from the germline V gene. This CDR3 is built from 14 residues. The CDR3 is CASSSGGPTYEQYF. CDR3 coding DNA: TGTGCCAGCAGTTCGGGCGGGCCGACATACGAGCAGTACTTC.